This T cell receptor beta chain derives from a study of human T cells and chemical hapten exposure. Ten or more counts support this clonotype. Its specificity is unknown. Time point reported: patch test 1, 2 weeks after DPC sensitization. Treatment in this sample: therapeutic diphenylcyclopropenone sensitization with weekly scalp DPC. Before extraction, the whole blood was not fractionated, and total RNA was taken from it. Germline-derived CDR1 and CDR2 are SEHNR and FQNEAQ (reference sequence). After removal of 5 bases from V and 0 bases from J, the junction contained 5 bases not matched to a gene. This CDR3 is 16 amino acids long. Via MiXCR, TCRdb re-called the RACE reads, giving one row per CDR3 protein. The sample has approximately 41,000 distinct CDR3 sequences, 3% to 4% seen once. Study-level points and caveats: TCRs exceeding a frequency of 1 in 1000 stayed unchanged under DPC sensitization.

J is TRBJ2-4 and V is TRBV7-9, with 9 bases identical to TRBD1. The TCR sequence derives from a man in his fifties or sixties with alopecia areata. Some clones in this sample may be carry-over from other donors' samples. Here the sequenced sample was whole blood, taken in connection with sensitization to the hapten diphenylcyclopropenone (DPC). The CDR3 region is CASSPMDRGAKNIQYF. The CDR3 DNA reads TGTGCCAGCAGCCCTATGGACAGGGGAGCCAAAAACATTCAGTACTTC.